This T cell receptor (beta chain) was observed in a study of T-cell reconstitution after alpha-beta-depleted transplantation in children. The library targeted TCRbeta and was prepared with unique molecular identifiers. One entry per CDR3 protein, called by TCRdb with MiXCR from the PCR reads. The table includes 440,000 or so distinct CDR3 sequences, approximately 11% detected once. This TCR was recovered from a human donor who donated a stem cell graft to a child with acute myeloid leukemia. Sequencing was performed on PBMCs from the stem cell graft donor, taken from the stem cell graft.

Here the CDR3 reads CASILGGYTGELFF. The CDR3 coding sequence is TGTGCCAGCATCCTCGGCGGCTACACCGGGGAGCTGTTTTTT. The J gene is TRBJ2-2, the V gene TRBV5-6; D gene uncertain. Per germline, CDR1 SGHDT and CDR2 YYEEEE. V was trimmed by 6 bases and J by 3 bases, leaving 12 bases between them. The CDR3 length is 14 residues.